This T cell receptor beta chain stems from a study of T cells in narcolepsy. The germline gives CDR1 LGHNA, CDR2 YNFKEQ. This CDR3 contains 16 residues. Trimming pared 1 base from V and 7 bases from J, leaving 16 bases between. Assay: immunoSEQ multiplex PCR; the TCRdb copy retains only in-frame clones and omits some. The sample gives 31,000 or so clones, roughly 90% of which show up once; more than 0.95% is in the top ten. The source of this sequence is a human donor with narcolepsy. This chain links TRBV4-2 with TRBJ1-4; unclear D gene. The sequencing input was CD45RA- memory CD4+ T cells from PBMCs. The CDR3 region is CASSQVSSLTGEKLFF. Written as DNA, the CDR3 is TGTGCCAGCAGCCAAGTATCAAGCCTAACGGGTGAAAAACTGTTTTTT.